A selection of T cell receptor beta chains follows, all from one sample in a study of shared clonotypes between healthy human individuals. Method: immunoSEQ multiplex PCR; TCRdb's copy keeps in-frame clones and lacks some. Of roughly 500,000 clones in the sample, less than 85% were seen once. What was sequenced was PBMCs. These receptors were obtained from a woman between 40 and 55 years old in good health. Some clones in this sample may be carry-over from other donors' samples. Both conserved end residues are part of each CDR3.

>TRBV19|15|TRBJ2-2
CASMWAAGASGELFF
>TRBV27|12|TRBJ1-4
CASSHGGEKLFF
>TRBV19|16|TRBJ2-7
CASSRGTGPHSYEQYF
>TRBV9|11|TRBJ2-7
CASSPRYEQYF
>TRBV27|16|TRBJ2-2
CASSLRLAGGAGELFF
>TRBV9|15|TRBJ2-3
CASSATGSSEDTQYF
>TRBV6-1|15|TRBJ1-4
CASSEASGSNEKLFF
>TRBV28|18|TRBJ1-5
CASSLRDREYRNNQPQHF
>TRBV7-9|13|TRBJ1-4
CASSFSQVEKLFF
>TRBV7-9|17|TRBJ2-1
CASSGPRAGGSYNEQFF
>TRBV5-1|14|TRBJ2-5
CASSLGSGRETQYF
>TRBV6-5|14|TRBJ2-3
CASSYGQGTDTQYF
>TRBV6-1|15|TRBJ2-5
CASSWDRAEPGTQYF
>TRBV20-1|11|TRBJ2-7
CSASEGSEQYF
>TRBV7-2|15|TRBJ2-5
CASSLDRGSQETQYF
>TRBV28|13|TRBJ2-7
CASSLGSSYEQYF
>TRBV11-2|14|TRBJ2-7
CASSLGAGEDEQYF
>TRBV10-1|14|TRBJ2-5
CASPPLRAKETQYF
>TRBV7-8|16|TRBJ2-1
CASSPTGLAGDNEQFF
>TRBV19|13|TRBJ2-5
CATAWTSQETQYF
>TRBV7-2|13|TRBJ1-1
CASSLVRQSEAFF
>TRBV7-2|14|TRBJ1-1
CASSSRTGAGEAFF
>TRBV9|15|TRBJ2-5
CASSVSPSSQETQYF
>TRBV28|15|TRBJ2-2
CATISGGFNTGELFF
>TRBV7-2|13|TRBJ1-2
CASSLQGALGYTF
>TRBV2|15|TRBJ2-2
CASSDRLAGTGELFF
>TRBV6-6|13|TRBJ2-1
CASSFQPLGEEFF
>TRBV21-1|16|TRBJ1-5
CASSNKTGGTNQPQHF
>TRBV15|12|TRBJ2-7
CATSRDLSEQYF
>TRBV18|17|TRBJ1-3
CASSPPLDGPSGNTIYF
>TRBV7-2|15|TRBJ2-7
CASSLGTGTIYEQYF
>TRBV5-1|15|TRBJ2-1
CASSPGQTTYNEQFF
>TRBV5-1|17|TRBJ2-3
CASTFLAGGKSTDTQYF
>TRBV7-2|18|TRBJ2-6
CASSLAQGSDSGANVLTF
>TRBV7-3|13|TRBJ1-2
CASSPGASYGYTF
>TRBV6-1|12|TRBJ1-5
CASRDPLMPQHF
>TRBV27|14|TRBJ2-1
CASRDPTPYNEQFF
>TRBV28|16|TRBJ1-3
CASSFKGTVSGNTIYF
>TRBV19|13|TRBJ2-5
CASITGFPGTQYF
>TRBV14|13|TRBJ2-7
CASSRQGMGEQYF
>TRBV4-2|17|TRBJ1-2
CASSQDLDRGYNYGYTF
>TRBV6-5|13|TRBJ1-2
CASSTRTREGYTF
>TRBV18|12|TRBJ2-4
CASSSSRDIQYF
>TRBV7-2|14|TRBJ1-1
CASSLDRAGGEAFF